The clone carrying this TCR beta chain was picked up a small number of times. The treatment denotes: oral pan-JAK inhibitor, 5-10 mg twice daily. TCR sequencing used cDNA made by reverse transcription of extracted RNA. The method was immunoSEQ multiplex PCR; TCRdb's version includes in-frame clones alone and lacks a portion of them. The profile shows approximately 200,000 clones, 40% to 45% of them singletons. The CDR3 consists of 13 residues. Trimming removed 3 bases from V and 5 bases from J; junction bases left unmatched: 6. Germline V gene data show CDR1 as SQVTM and CDR2 as ANQGSEA. The data stem from a study of CD8+ T cells in alopecia areata.

This clonotype was obtained from a human donor with alopecia areata. Sequences were derived from CD4+ T cells sorted from blood, sampled at approximately week 36, from a patient treated with tofacitinib. The chain combines TRBV29-1 with TRBJ2-7; 8 bases align to TRBD1. This CDR3 is CSVEAGGKNEQYF. The CDR3 DNA reads TGCAGCGTTGAGGCAGGGGGCAAAAACGAGCAGTACTTC.